This T cell receptor (beta chain) appears in the sequencing data of a study of shared clonotypes between healthy human individuals. Clones were read by immunoSEQ multiplex PCR, and TCRdb kept only the in-frame ones, dropping some. The profile shows 400,000 to 500,000 clones, about three quarters of them singletons. Recent acute infections and vaccinations were absent in the healthy HIV-negative adult donors. Germline loops: CDR1 LNHNV, CDR2 YYDKDF (reference sequence). The CDR3 length is 16 residues. The V end was cut by 1 base, the J end by 4 bases, with 11 bases between. The sequence was obtained from a middle-aged woman in good health. Some clones in this sample may be carry-over from other donors' samples. Material for sequencing was PBMCs. J is TRBJ2-6 and V is TRBV15, with D uncertain. CDR3 coding DNA: TGTGCCACCAGCAGAGCCATGTCTAGGGGGGCCAACGTCCTGACTTTC. This codes for CATSRAMSRGANVLTF.